Included here is one TCR beta chain sequence, with context. Its antigen remains unidentified. There are no base qualities to consult, and no much larger clone falls within one base. Each donor gave one peripheral blood draw, approximately 120 mL on average, collected into heparinised tubes. Using a panel that included CD45RO, CCR7, CD25, CD127, CD95 and CD27, naive, central memory, regulatory and stem cell-like memory CD4+ T cells were sorted on a BD FACSAria II. All sorted populations exceeded 95% purity. PBMCs were isolated immediately by Lymphoprep density gradient centrifugation and stained directly without culture. So that batch effects would be minimized, each experiment stained and sorted samples in pairs, pairing one healthy donor with one patient. The sample belongs to a study of beta chain features in type 1 diabetes (dated by TCRdb to the late 2010s). The study in broad terms: No differences in mean age, gender distribution, total cell number or subset yield were found between patients and healthy donors. A total of roughly 99,000,000 sorted cells were examined across all samples, and the number of cells per subset was strongly correlated with RNA yield. In the study, recently diagnosed type 1 diabetes patients and matched healthy donors were compared on the TCRB repertoires of their sorted circulating CD4+ T cell subsets. Naive and central memory subsets were obtained from all 30 or so donors, but regulatory and stem cell-like memory subsets were isolated from only 8 patients and 8 healthy donors.

The CDR3 runs 15 amino acids, cysteine and phenylalanine included. Only the CDR3 part of the read is kept: 45 bases, read in frame from the first base. From the germline V gene, CDR1 is SGHDN and CDR2 is FVKESK. V was cut back by 4 bases and J by 0 bases, leaving a gap of 12 bases between them. The entire amount of isolated RNA was reverse transcribed using the High Capacity cDNA Reverse Transcription Kit, so the sequenced TCRB transcripts were expressed ones. Naive, central memory and regulatory T cell samples underwent deep immunoSEQ sequencing, averaging around 4 million total reads per sample. After sorted cells were lysed in RLT buffer, RNA was extracted with DNase-treated RNeasy Micro or Mini kits, with the choice depending on cell number. To prevent cross-contamination, each cell subset was processed individually, whereas patient and healthy donor samples were processed jointly. The immunoSEQ multiplex PCR was used to amplify TCRB sequences from cDNA, yielding 87-bp fragments that span the CDR3 region. Sequencing of the amplicons was performed on the Illumina HiSeq platform. Per the authors' processing: Synthetic template baselines were used to correct PCR bias computationally, reads within Hamming distance 2 were collapsed, and singletons that could not be merged were discarded. By aligning reads against IMGT, V, D and J genes, CDR3 length, and insertions or deletions at six rearrangement sites were assigned. Within each subset, clonotype counts were normalized to sorted cell number, after which true diversity and Gini coefficients were computed with the tcR R package. The overlap coefficient, calculated on TCRB nucleotide sequences, was used to measure repertoire sharing. TCRdb carries this immuneACCESS record with in-frame sequences only. Its versions omit some clonotypes, under half of them owing to an unresolved V gene in the studies checked, with the rest unexplained. The V and J calls and clone size are taken from that table; D and trimming were inferred from the DNA. The sample records about 140,000 clones, less than 9% of which are singletons. The ten most abundant clones make up around 1.5% of the sample.

General conclusions and limits of the study: PCR might favor shorter templates, but patient and control samples were amplified and corrected together, so any skew would affect both groups equally. Sequencing cDNA rather than genomic DNA could over-represent highly expressing activated cells, although activation and CD3 levels did not differ between groups. At VDJ recombination sites, type 1 diabetes patients had fewer insertions and more deleted nucleotides, which implies abnormalities in thymic rearrangement. Naive, central memory and regulatory TCRB repertoires appeared more similar among patients than among healthy donors. In all four CD4+ subsets, TCRB CDR3 length was moderately but significantly shorter in type 1 diabetes patients. Because the HLA sub-analyses included only small numbers of individuals, any influence of HLA type on TCRB rearrangement was left unresolved.

The specimen sequenced was central memory CD4+ T cells from blood. The sequence was collected from a woman aged 30 to 39 in good health. Rearrangement joined TRBV14 to TRBJ1-2; no D segment can be confidently identified. CDR3 region: CASSRSGSANYGYTF. The nucleotide sequence is given as TGTGCCAGCAGCCGAAGCGGTAGCGCTAACTATGGCTACACCTTC.